The sequence of this T cell receptor beta chain was determined in a study of blood T cells in healthy people across ages. Study-level results: Older individuals had lower TCR beta diversity per million T cells (the decline was roughly linear).

Primed by a sample-barcoded 5' primer and a J-beta primer mix, a second PCR proceeded for 7 to 11 cycles. TCRdb itself ran the 5' RACE reads through MiXCR, one entry per CDR3 protein. Seen here are some 550,000 distinct CDR3 sequences, around 48% observed once, and the top ten hold around 24%. In the case of this clonotype: Its target is unknown. A clone one base away is much larger, so this may be a read error.

CDR1 ENHRY and CDR2 SYGVKD come from the germline V gene. This CDR3 has 12 amino acids. Drawing of peripheral blood yielded about 10 milliliters from each donor. The receptor's source is a man older than 75 in good health. Specimen: blood. This sequence joins TRBV10-3 and TRBJ1-2; D not resolved. This CDR3 is CAISEGSYGCTF. The CDR3 nucleotides read TGTGCCATCAGTGAGGGGTCCTATGGCTGCACCTTC.